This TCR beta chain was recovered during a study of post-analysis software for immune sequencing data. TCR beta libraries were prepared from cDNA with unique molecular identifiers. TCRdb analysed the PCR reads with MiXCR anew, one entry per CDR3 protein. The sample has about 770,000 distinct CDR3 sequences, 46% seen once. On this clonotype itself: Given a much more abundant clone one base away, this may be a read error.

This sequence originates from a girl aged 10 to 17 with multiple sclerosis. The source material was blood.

For the CDR3, the DNA is TGTGCCAGCGGTTTCGGGGAATACAACAATGAGCAGTTCTTC. Protein: CASGFGEYNNEQFF. The gene calls are TRBV12-3 or TRBV12-4 and TRBJ2-1, with D perhaps matching TRBD2 (5 bases). The CDR3 is made up of 14 amino acids.